This entry describes one T cell receptor (beta chain). Per the germline V gene, CDR1 is LGHNT and CDR2 is FRNRAP. The CDR3 is 12 residues long. The V gene lost 0 bases and the J gene lost 8 bases, with 6 bases spanning the gap. Ranging in age from about 6 to 95, the donors were healthy Caucasian individuals from Russia. The data stem from a study of blood T cells in healthy people across ages. The second PCR ran 7 to 11 cycles with a sample-barcoded 5' primer and J-beta primers. Each CDR3 protein is one row after TCRdb ran MiXCR on the 5' RACE reads. Altogether roughly 730,000 distinct CDR3 sequences are present, 56% being singletons, with the ten largest covering around a quarter.

The sequence was obtained from a man in his forties in good health. The chain joins TRBV12-5 to TRBJ2-3; unclear D gene. Sequencing was carried out using blood. Written as DNA, the CDR3 is TGTGCTAGTGGTTTGGTTGGACCTACGCAGTATTTT. Protein: CASGLVGPTQYF.